This T cell receptor beta chain was sequenced in a study of Tregs in tolerant kidney transplant recipients (dated by TCRdb to about 2019). Regarding the study in general: The transplants used related donors along with nonmyeloablative bone marrow transplantation, and in the human trials mixed chimerism was transient. The study used TCRbeta sequencing to identify donor-specific regulatory T cells before combined kidney and bone marrow transplantation, then tracked those cells after transplant. General conclusions and limits of the study: Because only a small number of patients were included, the study had limitations, and the results will need to be validated in larger populations as well as under other immunosuppression protocols. Expanding Tregs with activated donor B cells appeared to identify the most biologically relevant and donor-specific TCRbeta repertoire. Biological reproducibility was not examined directly, but technical replication error appeared to be minimal. In tolerant patients, donor-specific Tregs expanded more than Tregs overall, which suggests antigen-driven rather than nonspecific expansion. Because the PCR primers were changed over time for some patients, nucleotide-level comparison could not be performed across the samples from those patients.

About this clone: Its binding antigen is unknown. Per-base quality was not reported, and no clone a single base away is much larger than it.

From the germline V gene, CDR1 is MNHNS and CDR2 is SASEGT. Including the terminal cysteine and phenylalanine, the CDR3 comprises 15 residues. Only CDR3 DNA is held: 45 bases, read in frame from base 1. Unmatched junction bases come to 6, with V trimmed by 5 bases and J by 4 bases. For TCRbeta CDR3 sequencing, genomic DNA from the sorted cells was extracted using the QIAGEN DNeasy Blood and Tissue Kit. High-throughput TCRbeta CDR3 sequencing, including PCR amplification with bias correction and internal controls, was performed commercially through immunoSEQ. In the source study's methods: Unique productive TCRbeta sequences were defined by CDR3 nucleotide sequence when primers matched and otherwise by CDR3 amino acid sequence together with Vbeta and Jbeta genes. To correct for sorting error, sequences found in more than one sorted population at a frequency ratio of 2:1 or less were discarded, and the remaining shared sequences were assigned to the population with the higher frequency. Sequences were defined as donor-reactive when expanded at least 5-fold in CFSE-low cells versus unstimulated cells and present at a frequency of at least 0.01% in CFSE-low cells. Jensen-Shannon divergence calculated on the top 100 TCRbeta sequences ranked by frequency was used to measure repertoire divergence. For any sample with multiple sequencing runs, sorting error was corrected in each run separately before the runs were pooled. The table comes from immuneACCESS by way of TCRdb, which keeps in-frame sequences with V and J called. Part of the clones is missing from these tables; in studies checked, under half for an unresolved V gene and the rest for unknown reasons. Clone size and V and J calls were adopted from that table, with D and trimming inferred from the DNA. The sample table holds around 98,000 clones, of which approximately 93% were seen once. The ten largest clonotypes hold 0.46% of the sample.

Read against the paper, the sample's time point label means: blood sample drawn before combined kidney and bone marrow transplant. Unstimulated Tregs (CD4+CD25+CD127-), CD4+ non-Tregs (CD4+CD25-), CD4 and CD8 cells were FACS-sorted from thawed PBMCs. Patients were several combined kidney and bone marrow transplant recipients from the ITN036ST trial, and only these trial subjects had samples available. Healthy control blood was processed to PBMCs with a Ficoll density gradient and then cryopreserved, whereas patient PBMCs were collected both before and after transplant. This specimen consisted of CD4+ T cells from blood, obtained before the transplant. This TCR derives from a human donor who received a combined kidney and bone marrow transplant. This receptor chain uses TRBV6-1 and TRBJ2-1; 9 of the junction bases match TRBD2. The sequence in DNA is TGTGCCAGCAGTCCTCTAGCGGGACCTTACAATGAGCAGTTCTTC. Translated, this gives CASSPLAGPYNEQFF.